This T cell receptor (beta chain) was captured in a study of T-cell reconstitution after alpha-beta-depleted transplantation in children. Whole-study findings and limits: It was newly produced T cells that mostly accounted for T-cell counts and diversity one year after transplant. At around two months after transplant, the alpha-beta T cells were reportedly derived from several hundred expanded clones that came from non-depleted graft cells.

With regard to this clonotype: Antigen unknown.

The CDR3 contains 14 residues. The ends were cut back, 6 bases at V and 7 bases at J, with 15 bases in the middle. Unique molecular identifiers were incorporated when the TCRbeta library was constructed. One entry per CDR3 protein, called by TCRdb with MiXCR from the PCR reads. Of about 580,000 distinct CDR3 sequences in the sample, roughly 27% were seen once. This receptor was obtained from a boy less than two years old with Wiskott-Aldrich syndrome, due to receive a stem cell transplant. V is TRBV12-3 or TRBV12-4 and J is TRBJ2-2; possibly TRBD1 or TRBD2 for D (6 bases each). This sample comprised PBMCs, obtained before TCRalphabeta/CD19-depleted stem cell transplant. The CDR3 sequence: CASSPTGGGGELFF. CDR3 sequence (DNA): TGTGCCAGCAGCCCAACCGGGGGCGGCGGGGAGCTGTTTTTT.